The 30 T cell receptor beta chains in this list originate from one sample, sequenced in a study of blood T cell repertoires in COVID-19. Using immunoSEQ multiplex PCR, the repertoire was profiled, and TCRdb retains in-frame clones only, with some absent. The top ten hold around 1% of the sample, which has roughly 250,000 clones, over 75% seen once. The sequenced sample was peripheral blood. These receptors were obtained from a human donor with COVID-19, enrolled during active disease. The donor label of this sample is uncertain.

This clone was picked up one time. This chain joins TRBV30 and TRBJ1-5; 10 bases match TRBD1. Germline CDR1 GTSNPN, CDR2 SVGIG (reference sequence). CDR3 length: 16 residues. V trimming: 5 bases; J trimming: 3 bases; junction bases outside the gene matches: 10. In DNA, the CDR3 is TGTGCCTGGGAGCCCGGGACAGGGGCATCCAATCAGCCCCAGCATTTT. Translation: CAWEPGTGASNQPQHF. Supplemented by reference TRBV30 and TRBJ1-5, the full variable domain reads SQTIHQWPATLVQPVGSPLSLECTVEGTSNPNLYWYRQAAGRGLQLLFYSVGIGQISSEVPQNLSASRPQDRQFILSSKKLLLSDSGFYLCAWEPGTGASNQPQHFGDGTRLSIL.

This chain joins TRBV5-1 and TRBJ2-1, with TRBD1 as a possible D gene (6 bases). V shed 2 bases and J shed 5 bases, with 14 bases lying between them. Looked up from germline, CDR1 is SGHRS and CDR2 is YFSETQ. This CDR3 spans 15 amino acids. CDR3 amino acids: CASSFGQGKDNEQFF. The CDR3 coding sequence is TGCGCCAGCAGCTTCGGGCAGGGGAAGGACAATGAGCAGTTCTTC.

The chain links TRBV10-3 to TRBJ2-2, with 8 bases identical to TRBD2. The CDR3 extends over 14 amino acids. Germline assignment: CDR1 ENHRY and CDR2 SYGVKD. Trimming removed 11 bases from V and 1 base from J; junction bases left unmatched: 6. CDR3 protein: CAAQGLGNTGELFF. CDR3 nucleotide sequence: TGTGCCGCGCAGGGACTAGGGAACACCGGGGAGCTGTTTTTT.

A few counts support this clone. The V gene is TRBV19, the J gene TRBJ2-1; 15 bases are a match to TRBD2. The V gene end was trimmed by 7 bases and the J gene end by 3 bases; junction bases not matched to a gene: 7. The CDR3 has 17 amino acids. CDR1 LNHDA and CDR2 SQIVND come from the germline V gene (reference sequence). The CDR3 is CASTRTSGRANYNEQFF. The CDR3 DNA is TGTGCCAGTACCCGGACTAGCGGGAGGGCCAACTACAATGAGCAGTTCTTC.

This sequence joins TRBV29-1 and TRBJ2-7, with D perhaps matching TRBD1 (6 bases). The CDR3 covers 12 residues. Trimming pared 3 bases from V and 2 bases from J, leaving 8 bases between. Germline loops: CDR1 SQVTM, CDR2 ANQGSEA. The CDR3 loop reads CSVEGAPYEQYF. CDR3 nucleotides: TGCAGCGTTGAGGGGGCCCCCTACGAGCAGTACTTC.

The rearrangement uses TRBV27 and TRBJ1-2, with 7 bases lining up with TRBD1. The CDR3 is 12 amino acids. V lost 10 bases to trimming and J lost 5 bases; unmatched junction nucleotides: 7. Per the germline V gene, CDR1 is MNHEY and CDR2 is SMNVEV (reference sequence). CDR3 coding DNA: TGTGCCACCAGGGGGAGTTCGTATGGCTACACCTTC. Protein sequence: CATRGSSYGYTF.

The chain recombines TRBV19 with TRBJ2-2; D possibly corresponds to TRBD1 (5 bases). CDR3 length: 13 residues. Between the trimmed V and J ends, which lost 8 bases and 2 bases, there was a span of 9 bases. Germline lookup yields CDR1 LNHDA and CDR2 SQIVND (reference sequence). CDR3 nucleotide sequence: TGTGCCAGTGCCAGGGAAAACACCGGGGAGCTGTTTTTT. Amino acids: CASARENTGELFF. Based on the CDR3 plus reference TRBV19 and TRBJ2-2, the full variable domain is DGGITQSPKYLFRKEGQNVTLSCEQNLNHDAMYWYRQDPGQGLRLIYYSQIVNDFQKGDIAEGYSVSREKKESFPLTVTSAQKNPTAFYLCASARENTGELFFGEGSRLTVL.

The chain couples TRBV4-3 to TRBJ2-1; the match to TRBD2 covers 9 bases. CDR3 length: 15 residues. Looked up from germline, CDR1 is LGHNA and CDR2 is YSLEER. The V segment lost 0 bases and the J segment 8 bases; nucleotides outside the gene matches: 5. CDR3 sequence: CASSQELAGVDEQFF. The CDR3 DNA follows: TGCGCCAGCAGCCAAGAGTTAGCGGGAGTAGATGAGCAGTTCTTC.

This chain joins TRBV10-1 and TRBJ2-7; 7 bases are shared with TRBD2. The length of the CDR3 is 13 residues. V dropped 4 bases and J dropped 0; count of bases not matched to a gene: 0. Germline V lookup: CDR1 WNHNN, CDR2 SYGVQD (reference sequence). Here the CDR3 reads CASSASGSYEQYF. The CDR3 nucleotides read TGCGCCAGCAGTGCTAGCGGCTCCTACGAGCAGTACTTC.

The chain is built from TRBV30 and TRBJ2-1; 11 nucleotides align to TRBD2. V lost 5 bases and J lost 4; bases outside the gene matches: 16. This CDR3 is built from 18 residues. Germline values: CDR1 GTSNPN, CDR2 SVGIG (reference sequence). Here the CDR3 DNA reads TGTGCCTGGGCGGGTCTAGCGGGAGGTTTCCCCGAATACAATGAGCAGTTCTTC. Its translation is CAWAGLAGGFPEYNEQFF.

The chain recombines TRBV2 with TRBJ2-5, with TRBD2 matching over 10 bases. V lost 6 bases, J lost 4 bases, and 8 bases stayed unmatched. Germline V lookup: CDR1 SNHLY, CDR2 FYNNEI. This CDR3 contains 15 residues. CDR3 amino acids: CASRALAGVGETQYF. The CDR3 DNA reads as TGTGCCAGCAGGGCGCTAGCGGGAGTCGGAGAGACCCAGTACTTC. The variable domain in full, completed from reference TRBV2 and TRBJ2-5, reads EPEVTQTPSHQVTQMGQEVILRCVPISNHLYFYWYRQILGQKVEFLVSFYNNEISEKSEIFDDQFSVERPDGSNFTLKIRSTKLEDSAMYFCASRALAGVGETQYFGPGTRLLVL.

The chain carries TRBV19 and TRBJ1-2; TRBD1 aligns across 7 bases. V shed 3 bases and J 2 bases; nucleotides not matched to a gene: 6. This CDR3 has 15 residues. Per germline, CDR1 LNHDA and CDR2 SQIVND (reference sequence). The CDR3 region has the DNA TGTGCCAGTAGTATGTGGGCGACAGGGAACTATGGCTACACCTTC. It encodes CASSMWATGNYGYTF.

In nucleotides, the CDR3 is TGTGCCTGGGACGCGGTAGCGGGGACTGAGCAGTTCTTC. Translation: CAWDAVAGTEQFF. J is TRBJ2-1 and V is TRBV30, with TRBD2 matching over 8 bases. V lost 5 bases to trimming and J lost 9 bases; unmatched junction nucleotides: 9. From germline, CDR1 is GTSNPN and CDR2 SVGIG (reference sequence). The CDR3 totals 13 residues.

This chain connects TRBV19 to TRBJ2-3; perhaps TRBD2 as D (5 bases). The germline V gene has CDR1 LNHDA and CDR2 SQIVND (reference sequence). Trimming removed 7 bases at V and 5 bases at J, with 7 bases between. This CDR3 region has 11 residues. The CDR3 DNA reads TGTGCCAGTAAGGGAGTAGATACGCAGTATTTT. Its translation: CASKGVDTQYF.

A single count supports this clone. The V call is TRBV7-8, the J call TRBJ2-7; D possibly corresponds to TRBD1 (6 bases). The germline gives CDR1 SGHVS, CDR2 FQNEAQ. Deletions cut 0 bases from V and 4 bases from J, with 28 bases between. The CDR3 length is 20 residues. CDR3 DNA: TGTGCCAGCAGCTTAGCGTGGGGCAGGGGACCCGAAGGACGCAATTACGAGCAGTACTTC. It translates to CASSLAWGRGPEGRNYEQYF.

The J gene is TRBJ1-1, the V gene TRBV9, with D possibly TRBD1 on 5 matching bases. V was shortened by 5 bases and J by 0 bases, with 20 bases between the two germline ends. Germline V CDR1 and CDR2: SGDLS, YYNGEE. The CDR3 is 17 residues long. The CDR3 nucleotides read TGTGCCAGCAGTGCAAGAGAGCAGGGCCCTATGAACACTGAAGCTTTCTTT. Residues: CASSAREQGPMNTEAFF.

V gene TRBV19 combines with J gene TRBJ2-7; perhaps TRBD1 as D (6 bases). CDR3 length equals 13 residues. The germline CDR1 and CDR2 sequences are LNHDA and SQIVND (reference sequence). Trimming removed 5 bases at V and 6 bases at J, with 14 bases between. The CDR3 region is CASSYLVRGEQYF. CDR3 sequence (DNA): TGTGCCAGTAGTTACTTAGTCAGGGGCGAGCAGTACTTC.

This clone was recorded only once. The rearrangement uses TRBV19 and TRBJ2-3; D may be TRBD2 (6 bases). Germline-derived CDR1 and CDR2 are LNHDA and SQIVND (reference sequence). The CDR3 extends over 14 amino acids. The V end was cut by 0 bases, the J end by 6 bases, with 10 bases between. The CDR3 region is CASSIDGSADTQYF. The CDR3 DNA follows: TGTGCCAGTAGTATAGACGGGAGTGCGGATACGCAGTATTTT.

The chain links TRBV5-1 to TRBJ2-5; 8 nucleotides agree with TRBD1. CDR1 and CDR2 from the germline V gene are SGHRS and YFSETQ. The CDR3 sequence is 15 residues long. With V trimmed by 7 bases and J by 4 bases, 12 bases remained unmatched. CDR3 in DNA: TGCGCCAGCTCACCCAGAACAGGGGGAGGAGAGACCCAGTACTTC. Its translation is CASSPRTGGGETQYF.

The chain is built from TRBV30 and TRBJ1-2; 7 nucleotides agree with TRBD1. Trimming removed 4 bases from V and 4 bases from J; junction bases left unmatched: 9. The V gene's germline CDR1 is GTSNPN and CDR2 SVGIG (reference sequence). The CDR3 has 14 amino acids. As DNA, the CDR3 is TGTGCCTGGACATGGACAGGAGGGTTCTATGGCTACACCTTC. Its translation is CAWTWTGGFYGYTF.

The rearrangement uses TRBV29-1 and TRBJ1-4, with a possible D match to TRBD1 (5 bases). V was clipped by 6 bases and J by 8 bases, with 19 bases between them. This CDR3 contains 14 residues. CDR1 SQVTM and CDR2 ANQGSEA come from the germline V gene. The CDR3 nucleotides read TGCAGCGTCAACCGGGCCCCTGGGGCGGAAAAACTGTTTTTT. Residues: CSVNRAPGAEKLFF.

This clone was seen once. The gene calls are TRBV6-5 and TRBJ1-1; 7 bases align to TRBD1. With 6 bases clipped from V and 3 bases from J, the junction kept 7 bases outside the gene matches. The CDR3 is 14 amino acids. Per germline, CDR1 MNHEY and CDR2 SVGAGI. The CDR3 is CASRIGQADTEAFF. In DNA form, the CDR3 reads TGTGCCAGCAGGATCGGACAGGCGGACACTGAAGCTTTCTTT.

This clone has a single count. The chain links TRBV11-1 to TRBJ1-5; possible D gene TRBD1, 5 bases. This CDR3 has 15 amino acids. CDR1 and CDR2 from the germline V gene are SGHAT and FQDESV (reference sequence). The ends were cut back, 3 bases at V and 7 bases at J, with 16 bases in the middle. The CDR3 DNA reads TGTGCCAGCAGCTTTCTTAAGGGGCTGGGGCAGCCCCAGCATTTT. Translation: CASSFLKGLGQPQHF. Drawing the rest from reference TRBV11-1 and TRBJ1-5, the complete variable domain is EAEVAQSPRYKITEKSQAVAFWCDPISGHATLYWYRQILGQGPELLVQFQDESVVDDSQLPKDRFSAERLKGVDSTLKIQPAELGDSAMYLCASSFLKGLGQPQHFGDGTRLSIL.

V is TRBV19 and J is TRBJ1-2, with D maybe TRBD1 (6 bases). The CDR3 is 14 amino acids. The V and J ends lost 6 bases and 3 bases respectively, with 14 bases between them. CDR1 and CDR2 from the germline V gene are LNHDA and SQIVND (reference sequence). CDR3 sequence reads: CASRLAGDHYGYTF. CDR3 nucleotide sequence: TGTGCCAGTAGGCTGGCAGGGGATCACTATGGCTACACCTTC.

The rearrangement joins TRBV7-2 to TRBJ1-5; no clear D. Trimming removed 5 bases from V and 6 bases from J, with 8 bases in between. Germline-derived CDR1 and CDR2 are SGHTA and FQGNSA. This CDR3 contains 12 residues. The CDR3 sequence is CASSRDIQPQHF. The CDR3 DNA reads as TGTGCCAGCAGCAGAGACATTCAGCCCCAGCATTTT.

V is TRBV2 and J is TRBJ1-1; the match to TRBD1 covers 7 bases. Germline CDR1 and CDR2: SNHLY and FYNNEI. The CDR3 covers 14 residues. The J segment lost 7 bases and the V segment lost 3 bases, leaving 8 bases of the junction unmatched. The CDR3 reads CASSDLTGHDEAFF. CDR3 DNA sequence: TGTGCCAGCAGTGATTTGACAGGGCATGATGAAGCTTTCTTT. The full variable domain, with the rest looked up from reference TRBV2 and TRBJ1-1, is EPEVTQTPSHQVTQMGQEVILRCVPISNHLYFYWYRQILGQKVEFLVSFYNNEISEKSEIFDDQFSVERPDGSNFTLKIRSTKLEDSAMYFCASSDLTGHDEAFFGQGTRLTVV.

The chain joins TRBV9 to TRBJ1-6; D remains unclear. V was shortened by 3 bases and J by 2 bases, with 21 bases between the two germline ends. Germline loops: CDR1 SGDLS, CDR2 YYNGEE. The CDR3 contains 19 residues. CDR3 nucleotide sequence: TGTGCCAGCAGCGAGGAAGGGATGGGAGGGTTCGCCTATAATTCACCCCTCCACTTT. Translated, it gives CASSEEGMGGFAYNSPLHF.

V is TRBV29-1 and J is TRBJ2-3; D unclear. The CDR3 totals 12 residues. Germline CDR1 is SQVTM and CDR2 is ANQGSEA. The V end was cut by 7 bases, the J end by 6 bases, with 14 bases between. CDR3: CSAQKVEDTQYF. The CDR3 nucleotides are TGCAGCGCTCAAAAAGTTGAGGATACGCAGTATTTT.

With respect to this clone: Compared with germline, one end of the junction differs, possibly owing to a read error. This rearrangement joins TRBV7-7 to TRBJ2-1; D gene uncertain. Germline V gene data show CDR1 as SSHAT and CDR2 as FNYEAQ (reference sequence). The length of the CDR3 is 13 residues. Here the CDR3 reads CASSRSSSNEQFF. The DNA for the CDR3 is TGTGCTAGCAGCCGGAGCTCCAGCAATGAGCAGTTCTTC.

The table lists this clone with a count of one. A much larger clone differs from this one at a single base, so this may be a read error. Different DNA sequences within this sample yield the same CDR3. J is TRBJ1-2 and V is TRBV9; D remains ambiguous. CDR1 SGDLS and CDR2 YYNGEE come from the germline V gene. This CDR3 has 11 amino acids. Trimming removed 4 bases at V and 3 bases at J, with 4 bases between. In nucleotides, the CDR3 is TGTGCCAGCAGCCGGGACTATGGCTACACCTTC. Encoded protein: CASSRDYGYTF.